These T cell receptor beta chains were read from a single sample in a study of blood T cells in healthy people across ages. TCRdb itself ran the 5' RACE reads through MiXCR, one entry per CDR3 protein. The data contain 540,000 or so distinct CDR3 sequences, about 45% of them seen just once; the ten biggest clones take up 20% to 25%. The sample taken for sequencing was blood. The receptors stem from a man older than 75 in good health. The CDR3 runs from the conserved cysteine through the conserved F or W. D genes are given only for firm matches. Not every row has a clone size; where given, it reads once, few, many or a size class.

v_call: TRBV4-3; j_call: TRBJ2-3; clone_size: -; cdr3_length: 11; d_call: -; cdr3_aa: CASSHGGAQYF; cdr3_nt: TGCGCCAGCAGCCATGGCGGAGCGCAGTATTTT
v_call: TRBV29-1; j_call: TRBJ1-5; clone_size: -; cdr3_length: 12; d_call: -; cdr3_aa: CSVGGSNQPQHF; cdr3_nt: TGCAGCGTTGGCGGTAGCAATCAGCCCCAGCATTTT
v_call: TRBV7-3; j_call: TRBJ2-1; clone_size: -; cdr3_length: 14; d_call: -; cdr3_aa: CASSWTPEANEQFF; cdr3_nt: TGTGCCAGCAGTTGGACCCCGGAGGCCAATGAGCAGTTCTTC
v_call: TRBV10-3; j_call: TRBJ2-4; clone_size: -; cdr3_length: 14; d_call: TRBD1; cdr3_aa: CAISEMTGGNIQYF; cdr3_nt: TGTGCCATCAGTGAGATGACAGGGGGGAACATTCAGTACTTC
v_call: TRBV4-3; j_call: TRBJ2-7; clone_size: few; cdr3_length: 18; d_call: TRBD2; cdr3_aa: CASSQDQGLAGVPYEQYF; cdr3_nt: TGCGCCAGTAGCCAAGACCAAGGACTAGCGGGAGTCCCATACGAGCAGTACTTC
v_call: TRBV7-9; j_call: TRBJ1-1; clone_size: -; cdr3_length: 13; d_call: -; cdr3_aa: CASSKGANTEAFF; cdr3_nt: TGTGCCAGCAGCAAAGGTGCGAACACTGAAGCTTTCTTT
v_call: TRBV4-3; j_call: TRBJ2-6; clone_size: -; cdr3_length: 16; d_call: -; cdr3_aa: CASSQGRGSGANVLTF; cdr3_nt: TGCGCCAGCAGCCAAGGCCGGGGATCTGGGGCCAACGTCCTGACTTTC
v_call: TRBV20-1; j_call: TRBJ2-1; clone_size: -; cdr3_length: 13; d_call: TRBD2; cdr3_aa: CSALAGVRDEQFF; cdr3_nt: TGCAGTGCCTTAGCGGGAGTAAGGGATGAGCAGTTCTTC
v_call: TRBV20-1; j_call: TRBJ2-1; clone_size: -; cdr3_length: 15; d_call: -; cdr3_aa: CSASWGRGTYNEQFF; cdr3_nt: TGCAGTGCTAGTTGGGGTCGGGGGACCTACAATGAGCAGTTCTTC
v_call: TRBV12-5; j_call: TRBJ2-2; clone_size: few; cdr3_length: 14; d_call: -; cdr3_aa: CASEWGTNTGELFF; cdr3_nt: TGTGCCTCTGAGTGGGGTACGAACACCGGGGAGCTGTTTTTT